These 25 T cell receptor beta chains originate from one sample sequenced in a study of cytomegalovirus exposure and HLA in healthy donors. Both 60 Vbeta primers and 13 Jbeta primers went into the PCR. Profiling relied on immunoSEQ multiplex PCR, and the TCRdb table lists in-frame clones only, not all of them. Seen here are 100,000 or so clones, roughly three quarters observed once, and the top ten hold just under 4%. The sample was PBMCs. The receptor set was obtained from a woman aged 45-65 years in good health and CMV-seropositive.

V usage is TRBV4-1 and J usage is TRBJ2-3; 10 nucleotides agree with TRBD2. There are 13 residues in the CDR3. Trimming took 2 bases from V and 9 from J; bases not matched to a gene: 2. The V gene's germline CDR1 is MGHRA and CDR2 YSYEKL. CDR3 DNA: TGCGCCAGCAGCCAACCACTAGCGGGGACGCAGTATTTT. Encoded protein: CASSQPLAGTQYF.

This chain links TRBV30 with TRBJ1-2; 9 nucleotides match TRBD1. Looked up from germline, CDR1 is GTSNPN and CDR2 is SVGIG (reference sequence). The CDR3 runs 15 residues. The V gene end was trimmed by 0 bases and the J gene end by 4 bases; junction bases not matched to a gene: 6. The CDR3: CAWSVGTGWVYGYTF. CDR3 nucleotides: TGTGCCTGGAGTGTCGGGACAGGGTGGGTCTATGGCTACACCTTC. Drawing the rest from reference TRBV30 and TRBJ1-2, the complete variable domain is SQTIHQWPATLVQPVGSPLSLECTVEGTSNPNLYWYRQAAGRGLQLLFYSVGIGQISSEVPQNLSASRPQDRQFILSSKKLLLSDSGFYLCAWSVGTGWVYGYTFGSGTRLTVV.

The rearrangement joins TRBV5-1 to TRBJ2-5; 7 nucleotides agree with TRBD2. The ends lost 3 bases at V and 4 bases at J; junction bases unmatched: 3. Germline-derived CDR1 and CDR2 are SGHRS and YFSETQ. This CDR3 is 13 amino acids long. CDR3 sequence reads: CASSSGGGETQYF. CDR3 in DNA: TGCGCCAGCAGCTCCGGCGGGGGAGAGACCCAGTACTTC.

This chain connects TRBV6-1 to TRBJ2-1; D might be TRBD2 (7 bases). Trimming removed 3 bases from V and 8 bases from J, with 17 bases in between. The CDR3 totals 15 residues. Germline lookup yields CDR1 MNHNS and CDR2 SASEGT. The CDR3 nucleotides are TGTGCCAGCAGTGAGGGGGGGCAGGCGACGGATGAGCAGTTCTTC. Translated, it gives CASSEGGQATDEQFF.

The count of this clone is one. This chain uses TRBV11-1 with TRBJ2-5; D gene unclear. The CDR3 is 13 residues long. Germline V gene lookup returns CDR1 SGHAT and CDR2 FQDESV (reference sequence). The germline V and J ends were trimmed by 5 bases and 6 bases, with 13 bases remaining between them. The CDR3 here is CASSPYRGQTQYF. CDR3 sequence (DNA): TGTGCCAGCAGCCCATATCGTGGCCAGACCCAGTACTTC.

The chain joins TRBV5-4 to TRBJ2-3; D is unresolved. The germline V gene has CDR1 SGHNT and CDR2 YYREEE (reference sequence). The length of the CDR3 is 13 residues. V dropped 0 bases and J dropped 4 bases, with 6 bases sitting between them. This chain's CDR3 is CASSLDRADTQYF. The CDR3 DNA is TGTGCCAGCAGCTTGGACCGGGCAGATACGCAGTATTTT.

V is TRBV30 and J is TRBJ2-1; 14 nucleotides agree with TRBD2. V gave up 3 bases and J gave up 2 bases; unmatched junction bases: 15. Germline values: CDR1 GTSNPN, CDR2 SVGIG (reference sequence). The CDR3 contains 20 residues. The DNA of the CDR3 is TGTGCCTGGAGAGGGTTTACCGGGACTAGCGGGAGTCTCCCCTACAATGAGCAGTTCTTC. Encoded protein: CAWRGFTGTSGSLPYNEQFF.

The V gene is TRBV7-9, the J gene TRBJ1-1, with D possibly matching TRBD1 (5 bases). Germline CDR1 reads SEHNR; CDR2 reads FQNEAQ (reference sequence). The V end lost 0 bases, the J end lost 0 bases, and 8 bases lay between the germline ends. The CDR3 is 15 residues long. The CDR3 DNA is TGTGCCAGCAGCTTAGCTCAGGGCGTGAACACTGAAGCTTTCTTT. Its protein product is CASSLAQGVNTEAFF.

The chain combines TRBV30 with TRBJ1-2, with a possible D match to TRBD1 (5 bases). The CDR3 consists of 12 residues. CDR1 is GTSNPN and CDR2 is SVGIG in the germline V gene (reference sequence). Trimming pared 5 bases from V and 4 bases from J, leaving 11 bases between. This CDR3 reads CAWARTSYGYTF. Here the CDR3 DNA reads TGTGCCTGGGCAAGGACAAGCTATGGCTACACCTTC.

This sequence joins TRBV30 and TRBJ2-6, with a tentative D call TRBD2 (5 bases). Germline V gene sequence: CDR1 GTSNPN, CDR2 SVGIG (reference sequence). The V and J ends lost 0 bases and 0 bases respectively, with 6 bases between them. The CDR3 sequence is 15 residues long. In DNA form, the CDR3 reads TGTGCCTGGAGTGTACTAGGCTCTGGGGCCAACGTCCTGACTTTC. It encodes CAWSVLGSGANVLTF.

This clone was observed once. The chain carries TRBV19 and TRBJ2-1, with D uncertain. The CDR3 length is 21 residues. CDR1 and CDR2 from the germline V gene are LNHDA and SQIVND (reference sequence). V was clipped by 10 bases and J by 5 bases, with 39 bases between them. This CDR3 reads CANCRLSIEVILVPKDNEQFF. In DNA, the CDR3 is TGTGCCAACTGCCGCTTAAGTATAGAAGTCATTCTAGTTCCCAAAGACAATGAGCAGTTCTTC.

This clone was picked up a small number of times. The gene calls are TRBV27 and TRBJ2-7; 8 nucleotides match TRBD1. Trimming took 2 bases from V and 4 from J; bases not matched to a gene: 13. The V gene's germline CDR1 is MNHEY and CDR2 SMNVEV (reference sequence). The CDR3 totals 17 residues. The CDR3 spells CASSLVPLPGQDYEQYF. The CDR3 DNA reads as TGTGCCAGCAGTTTAGTACCTCTACCGGGACAGGATTACGAGCAGTACTTC.

The V and J genes are TRBV5-1 and TRBJ2-5; possible D gene TRBD2, 5 bases. The CDR3 runs 18 residues. Trimming left V 5 bases short and J 2 bases short, with 25 bases between. Germline-derived CDR1 and CDR2 are SGHRS and YFSETQ. The CDR3 region is CASRPGNLRAGPQETQYF. The CDR3 DNA is TGCGCCAGCAGACCGGGGAACCTTCGGGCGGGCCCTCAAGAGACCCAGTACTTC.

The rearrangement links TRBV19 to TRBJ1-2; no definite D call. The CDR3 is 12 amino acids. Trimming pared 2 bases from V and 8 bases from J, leaving 9 bases between. Germline CDR1 is LNHDA and CDR2 is SQIVND (reference sequence). CDR3: CASSISEKGYTF. CDR3 coding DNA: TGTGCCAGTAGTATAAGTGAGAAGGGCTACACCTTC.

The chain employs TRBV7-2 and TRBJ1-5; tentative D call: TRBD1 (6 bases). The CDR3 totals 13 residues. V was trimmed by 5 bases and J by 6 bases, leaving 11 bases between them. Germline-derived CDR1 and CDR2 are SGHTA and FQGNSA. The CDR3 sequence: CASSPTRGQPQHF. CDR3 nucleotides: TGTGCCAGCAGCCCAACCAGGGGTCAGCCCCAGCATTTT.

V gene TRBV2 combines with J gene TRBJ2-2; the match to TRBD2 covers 9 bases. The CDR3 covers 14 residues. Germline-derived CDR1 and CDR2 are SNHLY and FYNNEI. Germline trimming cut 8 bases from V and 6 bases from J; bases unmatched to any gene: 7. In DNA, the CDR3 is TGTGCCAGCGCGCTAGCGGGAAACGCCGGGGAGCTGTTTTTT. Its translation: CASALAGNAGELFF.

Comments on this clone: The junction does not match germline at one end; this may be a read error. This chain uses TRBV7-9 with TRBJ1-1, with a tentative D call TRBD1 (5 bases). Germline CDR1 SEHNR, CDR2 FQNEAQ (reference sequence). The CDR3 has 17 residues. CDR3 region: CSSSLASGGGWGTEAFF. The CDR3 bases are TGTTCCAGCAGCTTAGCCTCCGGGGGGGGATGGGGCACTGAAGCTTTCTTT.

V usage is TRBV2 and J usage is TRBJ1-3, with unresolved D. Trimming stripped 3 bases from V and 4 bases from J, with 10 bases between. Germline V gives CDR1 SNHLY, CDR2 FYNNEI. This CDR3 is 14 amino acids long. CDR3 DNA: TGTGCCAGCAGTGAGCAGGAGGACGGAAACACCATATATTTT. Translating gives CASSEQEDGNTIYF.

V gene TRBV7-9 combines with J gene TRBJ1-2, with a weak D call TRBD1 (5 bases). With 1 base removed from V and 6 bases from J, the gap between germline ends came to 18 bases. The CDR3 length is 16 residues. Germline V lookup: CDR1 SEHNR, CDR2 FQNEAQ (reference sequence). The CDR3 loop reads CASSLDSPGAGDGYTF. In DNA form, the CDR3 reads TGTGCCAGCAGCTTAGACTCTCCCGGGGCGGGAGATGGCTACACCTTC.

This clone was seen once. The chain uses TRBV30 and TRBJ2-3; unclear D gene. V was cut by 1 base and J by 9 bases, with 8 bases left in between. Germline loops: CDR1 GTSNPN, CDR2 SVGIG (reference sequence). The CDR3 sequence is 11 residues long. The CDR3 nucleotides are TGTGCCTGGAGTGCCACGGAGACGCAGTATTTT. Residues: CAWSATETQYF.

The chain has TRBV19 and TRBJ2-1; no clear D gene. In germline, CDR1 is LNHDA, CDR2 SQIVND (reference sequence). V was cut by 5 bases and J by 7 bases, with 12 bases left in between. This CDR3 is 13 amino acids long. Here the CDR3 DNA reads TGTGCCAGTAGTTTCCCGCGGCAAAATGAGCAGTTCTTC. Translation: CASSFPRQNEQFF.

This CDR3 is CASILEADTQYF. DNA for the CDR3: TGTGCCAGCATTTTAGAAGCAGATACGCAGTATTTT. The chain couples TRBV2 to TRBJ2-3; D gene unclear. The CDR3 has 12 residues. CDR1 SNHLY and CDR2 FYNNEI come from the germline V gene. Trimming shortened V by 7 bases and J by 4 bases, and 9 bases separated the two germline ends.

The rearrangement uses TRBV4-2 and TRBJ2-5, with TRBD2 matching over 9 bases. The better agreement between TRBJ2-7 and the DNA end casts doubt on the J call. The CDR3 extends over 17 amino acids. Per germline, CDR1 LGHNA and CDR2 YNFKEQ. The CDR3 DNA follows: TGTGCCAGCAGCCCAGAACTCCGCGGGGGGGCCCAATACGAGCAGTACTTC. It encodes CASSPELRGGAQYEQYF.

This chain connects TRBV19 to TRBJ1-2; D uncertain. Between the trimmed V and J ends, which lost 5 bases and 4 bases, there was a span of 14 bases. CDR3 size: 14 residues. The germline gives CDR1 LNHDA, CDR2 SQIVND (reference sequence). The CDR3 region is CASSPREGGYGYTF. Here the CDR3 DNA reads TGTGCCAGTAGTCCCCGGGAGGGCGGCTATGGCTACACCTTC.

V usage is TRBV27 and J usage is TRBJ2-7, with TRBD2 matching over 9 bases. The CDR3 is 15 amino acids. Germline CDR1 and CDR2: MNHEY and SMNVEV (reference sequence). The junction had 13 bases not matched to a gene; V was cut back by 6 bases and J by 7 bases. CDR3 bases: TGTGCCAGCAGCGACCGACTAGCGGCCGGAGTGGAGCAGTACTTC. Its translation is CASSDRLAAGVEQYF.